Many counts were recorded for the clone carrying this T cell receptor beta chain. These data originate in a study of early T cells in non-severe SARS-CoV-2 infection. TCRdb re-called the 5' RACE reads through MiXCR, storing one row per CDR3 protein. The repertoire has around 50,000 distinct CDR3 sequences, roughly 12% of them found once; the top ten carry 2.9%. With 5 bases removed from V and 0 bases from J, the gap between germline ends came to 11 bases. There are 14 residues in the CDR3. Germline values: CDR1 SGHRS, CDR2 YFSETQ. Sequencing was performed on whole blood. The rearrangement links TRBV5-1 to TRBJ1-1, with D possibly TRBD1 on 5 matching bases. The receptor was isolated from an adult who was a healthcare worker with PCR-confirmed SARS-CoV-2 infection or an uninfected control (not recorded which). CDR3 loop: CASSSDSLNTEAFF. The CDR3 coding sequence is TGCGCCAGCAGTTCTGACAGCCTGAACACTGAAGCTTTCTTT. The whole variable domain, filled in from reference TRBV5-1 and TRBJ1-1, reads KAGVTQTPRYLIKTRGQQVTLSCSPISGHRSVSWYQQTPGQGLQFLFEYFSETQRNKGNFPGRFSGRQFSNSRSEMNVSTLELGDSALYLCASSSDSLNTEAFFGQGTRLTVV.